The present TCR beta chain was sequenced within a study of T cells in Graves' hyperthyroidism and ophthalmopathy. Regions amplified from RNA transcripts were the TCR beta CDR3 regions. The study used the HTBI primer set for a first-round RT-PCR of the TCR CDR3. Each CDR3 protein is one row after TCRdb ran MiXCR on the multiplex PCR reads. The table includes hundreds of thousands of distinct CDR3 sequences, 45% detected once. The sample holds many counts of this clonotype. The CDR3 totals 14 residues. Germline CDR1 reads SGHDN; CDR2 reads FVKESK. Trimming cost V 0 bases and J 2 bases, with 7 bases left between them.

The sequence was obtained from an adult man with Graves' disease, either hyperthyroidism or ophthalmopathy (not recorded which). The chain carries TRBV14 and TRBJ2-5; D not resolved. What was sequenced was peripheral blood or thyroid tissue (not recorded which). CDR3 nucleotides: TGTGCCAGCAGCCAAGATCCCAGTCAAGAGACCCAGTACTTC. It specifies CASSQDPSQETQYF.